This T cell receptor (beta chain) was identified in a study of shared clonotypes between healthy human individuals (dated by TCRdb to between 2020 and 2021). For the study in its entirety: Two women and three men aged 18 to 49 years were included in the cohort. To increase sequencing depth and limit assay-specific biases, different laboratories used diverse techniques to prepare libraries and sequence TCR repertoires. Blood TCR repertoires of five healthy adults were deeply sequenced to estimate repertoire size and the extent of clonotype sharing between individuals. Each donor's leukapheresis produced roughly between roughly 0.85 and 9.5 billion PBMCs. The full study reports these points: Based on pairwise subsampling, the degree of clonotype sharing among donors was expected to be affected by sequencing depth. Sampling was restricted to blood, and TCR repertoires in tissue are likely to differ from TCR repertoires in blood. Because the study included a small number of donors, the genetic and exposure-history diversity represented was limited.

Germline trimming amounts to 5 bases on V and 4 bases on J, with 5 as the count of junction bases outside the gene matches. The germline V gene specifies SGHTA as CDR1 and FQGNSA as CDR2. The CDR3 has 14 amino acids, counting the end cysteine and phenylalanine. CDR3 DNA is the only sequence kept; it has 42 bases, read in frame from the first base. A remark on this clone: What antigen it recognizes has not been identified. No base-level quality is on record; no much larger clone is a single base apart.

The donors were healthy, HIV-negative adults with no recently reported acute infections or vaccinations. All donors were Caucasian adults living in Nashville, Tennessee, USA. For unsorted samples, 100 million or so PBMCs were counted, and genomic DNA was extracted using the QIAamp DNA Blood Mini kit. Blood was collected by leukapheresis, and PBMCs were isolated by Ficoll-Histopaque density gradient centrifugation and then cryopreserved in liquid nitrogen vapor phase. Using the deep immunoSEQ assay, TCR CDR3 regions were amplified from genomic DNA by multiplex PCR. Extracted genomic DNA from each cell subset was distributed evenly across all wells of several immunoSEQ 96-well plates, and each plate was treated as a replicate. For unsorted PBMC, around 310 ng of genomic DNA, equivalent to approximately 28,000 T cell genomes, went into each replicate PCR. Ten immunoSEQ deep assay plates were used to sequence unsorted PBMC genomic DNA. Purified libraries were quantified with a Qubit 3.0 fluorometer, sized on a Bioanalyzer 2100, and re-quantified with the KAPA Library Quantification kit. Every immunoSEQ 96-well plate was sequenced on a separate single-read 150-cycle Illumina NextSeq 550 flow cell. The source study handled its data this way. Because the immunoSEQ output held only junctional sequences and lacked quality scores, the filtering could not match the filtering applied to full-length reads. Sequences were annotated with PyIR, a Python wrapper for IgBLAST v1.9, using IMGT germline references to assign V/J genes and CDR3. Any read was removed if the V/J assignment was weak (E-value above 1e-6), the CDR3 was missing, or the read contained stop codons, out-of-frame junctions, or ambiguous translated residues. V3J clonotypes were defined by identical inferred V gene, J gene, and CDR3 amino acid sequence. Percentage overlap between repertoires was calculated by dividing the number of shared unique clonotypes by the size of the smaller repertoire. RTK rarefaction, the Chao1 estimator, and Recon v2.1 estimates of unobserved clonotypes were used to assess repertoire richness. TCRdb took over this immuneACCESS table, retaining in-frame rearrangements with V and J assigned. Such tables are incomplete; in checked studies, under half of the missing clones stem from an unresolved V gene, and the remainder is unexplained. V and J calls and clone size come straight from that table; D and trimming were deduced from the DNA. The sample yields hundreds of thousands of clones; over 60% were counted once. The ten largest clones represent about 12% of the sample.

Sample: PBMCs. The receptor chain draws on TRBV7-2 and TRBJ2-1, with 7 bases in between that match TRBD1. The sequence derives from a woman aged 40 to 50 in good health. Some clones in this sample may be carry-over from other donors' samples. The nucleotide sequence is given as TGTGCCAGCAGCCCCGACAGGGTTTACAATGAGCAGTTCTTC. It is translated as CASSPDRVYNEQFF.